This is a list of T cell receptor beta chains from one sample in a study of beta chain features in type 1 diabetes. Libraries were prepared by immunoSEQ multiplex PCR; TCRdb keeps only in-frame clonotypes and omits some of them. The data contain around 650,000 clones, 9.5% to 15% of them singletons. Sequencing was done on a sample of naive CD4+ T cells from blood. These receptors came from a man aged 25-45 years with type 1 diabetes. Both conserved end residues are part of each CDR3. D genes are given only for firm matches. Clone sizes are given selectively: once, few, many, or a class where the clone is expanded.

>TRBV25-1|-|TRBJ1-3|-
TGTGCCAGCACCTTGGGAGGGACTGGAAACACCATATATTTT
CASTLGGTGNTIYF
>TRBV2|TRBD1|TRBJ2-7|-
TGTGCCAGCAGGATGACAGGGTCCTACGAGCAGTACTTC
CASRMTGSYEQYF
>TRBV7-6|-|TRBJ2-1|few
TGTGCCAGCAGCTTAGAGGGCTGGCTCTACAATGAGCAGTTCTTC
CASSLEGWLYNEQFF
>TRBV9|-|TRBJ1-2|-
TGTGCCAGCAGCGTAGATGGCAGAAATGGCTACACCTTC
CASSVDGRNGYTF
>TRBV6-1|-|TRBJ2-3|few
TGTGCCAGCAGTGAAGATGGGAAGGGGCCGCAGTATTTT
CASSEDGKGPQYF
>TRBV29-1|-|TRBJ1-5|-
TGCAGCGGGACGGCCAGAGTCCTTAATCAGCCCCAGCATTTT
CSGTARVLNQPQHF
>TRBV19|-|TRBJ1-1|few
TGTGCCAGTAGCCGCTTTGGCCGGGGCGTATACACTGAAGCTTTCTTT
CASSRFGRGVYTEAFF
>TRBV28|-|TRBJ1-2|-
TGTGCCAGCAGTTTGTATTACGGTTCCTCAATTAGCTATGGCTACACCTTC
CASSLYYGSSISYGYTF
>TRBV27|-|TRBJ2-7|-
TGTGCCACTCATTCCCCGGGCCAAGGGAGCTCCTACGAGCAGTACTTC
CATHSPGQGSSYEQYF
>TRBV14|TRBD2|TRBJ2-1|-
TGTGCCAGCAGCCATCGGCGGGGGGGCCGCGTCAATGAGCAGTTCTTC
CASSHRRGGRVNEQFF
>TRBV25-1|-|TRBJ1-6|-
TGTGCCAGCCAATTTGACAACTATAATTCACCCCTCCACTTT
CASQFDNYNSPLHF
>TRBV7-2|-|TRBJ2-3|few
TGTGCCAGCAGCCCGTCGGGAGATACGCAGTATTTT
CASSPSGDTQYF
>TRBV10-3|-|TRBJ2-7|-
TGTGCCATCAGTGACTATCAGGGCTACTACGAGCAGTACTTC
CAISDYQGYYEQYF
>TRBV5-1|-|TRBJ1-5|-
TGCGCCAGCAGCTTAGGGGACCCGCTCGGCAATCAGCCCCAGCATTTT
CASSLGDPLGNQPQHF
>TRBV6-1|-|TRBJ2-3|-
TGTGCCAGCAGTGACTTTGAGTTGAGTACGCAGTATTTT
CASSDFELSTQYF
>TRBV9|-|TRBJ1-4|few
TGTGCCAGCAGCGTAGGAAACGGGGGGCCTGCAACTAATGAAAAACTGTTTTTT
CASSVGNGGPATNEKLFF
>TRBV5-8|TRBD1|TRBJ2-7|-
TGTGCCAGCAGCTTGGGAGACAGGGGGTCCTTGTACTCCTACGAGCAGTACTTC
CASSLGDRGSLYSYEQYF
>TRBV7-2|TRBD1|TRBJ2-3|-
TGTGCCAGCAGCCCGGGGACAGGGACAGATACGCAGTATTTT
CASSPGTGTDTQYF
>TRBV5-6|TRBD1|TRBJ1-1|few
TGTGCCAGCAGCTTTACAGGGGGCACTGAAGCTTTCTTT
CASSFTGGTEAFF
>TRBV10-3|-|TRBJ2-5|-
TGTGCCATCAGTACCCCGCGAGGGGACTTGGAGACCCAGTACTTC
CAISTPRGDLETQYF
>TRBV5-4|-|TRBJ2-1|few
TGTGCCAGCAGCCCGGACGCGGGCGAGCAGTTCTTC
CASSPDAGEQFF
>TRBV5-1|-|TRBJ2-5|few
TGCGCCAGCAGCTTAACCCACCAAGAGACCCAGTACTTC
CASSLTHQETQYF
>TRBV19|-|TRBJ2-2|few
TGTGCCAGTAGTATTTCGGATCCCCCCGTCGGGGAGCTGTTTTTT
CASSISDPPVGELFF
>TRBV18|-|TRBJ2-3|-
TGTGCCAGCTCACCTAGTACAGATACGCAGTATTTT
CASSPSTDTQYF
>TRBV7-9|-|TRBJ1-1|few
TGTGCCAGCAGCTTAGAGGTCTACCCTGAAGCTTTCTTT
CASSLEVYPEAFF
>TRBV7-2|TRBD2|TRBJ2-1|few
TGTGCCAGCAGCCCTGTAGCGGGATCCTACAATGAGCAGTTCTTC
CASSPVAGSYNEQFF
>TRBV29-1|-|TRBJ2-7|few
TGCAGCGTCCAAGGGACCTTGTTCTACGAGCAGTACTTC
CSVQGTLFYEQYF
>TRBV29-1|-|TRBJ2-7|few
TGCAGCGTTGAACGGAGTGGGTTCGAGCAGTACTTC
CSVERSGFEQYF
>TRBV2|TRBD1|TRBJ1-6|few
TGTGCCAGCAGTTCCGGGACAGAAAATTCACCCCTCCACTTT
CASSSGTENSPLHF
>TRBV6-5|-|TRBJ1-2|few
TGTGCCAGCAGTTATAAGGGTGCTTATGGCTACACCTTC
CASSYKGAYGYTF
>TRBV9|-|TRBJ2-3|-
TGTGCCAGCAGCGTAGCTCCAGGGACGGCCACAGATACGCAGTATTTT
CASSVAPGTATDTQYF
>TRBV13|TRBD1|TRBJ1-2|-
TGTGCCAGCAGCGTACGGGACAGGCCTAACTATGGCTACACCTTC
CASSVRDRPNYGYTF
>TRBV18|-|TRBJ1-2|-
TGTGCCAGCTCACCCAACATACCTGGGCGTGGCTACACCTTC
CASSPNIPGRGYTF
>TRBV29-1|TRBD1|TRBJ1-4|few
TGCAGCGCTGGAGGGGGCGGAAAACTGTTTTTT
CSAGGGGKLFF
>TRBV19|TRBD2|TRBJ2-1|-
TGTGCCAGTAGTGCCCTGGGGGGGACTGTGTACAATGAGCAGTTCTTC
CASSALGGTVYNEQFF
>TRBV5-1|-|TRBJ2-7|-
TGCGCCAGCAGCTTGTTCGGGACGTACGACGAGCAGTACTTC
CASSLFGTYDEQYF
>TRBV30|-|TRBJ1-5|-
TGTGCCTGGAGTGTACGATTTGGGCTTCAGCCCCAGCATTTT
CAWSVRFGLQPQHF
>TRBV29-1|-|TRBJ2-6|-
TGCAGCGCCCGACAGGACTCTGGGGCCAACGTCCTGACTTTC
CSARQDSGANVLTF
>TRBV5-4|TRBD1|TRBJ2-6|few
TGTGCCAGCAGCCGGAGTACAGGGGGTGCTGGGGCCAACGTCCTGACTTTC
CASSRSTGGAGANVLTF
>TRBV6-5|-|TRBJ1-6|-
TGTGCCAGCAGCCCTTCCCTAGGAACCCTCCACTTT
CASSPSLGTLHF
>TRBV7-2|-|TRBJ2-7|-
TGTGCCAGCAGCTTAAGGGTCCCAGGGACGATTGTTGGCGAGCAGTACTTC
CASSLRVPGTIVGEQYF
>TRBV18|-|TRBJ2-7|few
TGTGCCAGCTCACCACAGGTAGGCAGTCGCGAGCAGTACTTC
CASSPQVGSREQYF
>TRBV9|-|TRBJ2-2|few
TGTGCCAGCAGCGTGGCAACATACGGCGGGGAGCTGTTTTTT
CASSVATYGGELFF
>TRBV19|-|TRBJ2-5|few
TGTGCCAGTAGTATTGAGGGCGGCCAAGAGACCCAGTACTTC
CASSIEGGQETQYF